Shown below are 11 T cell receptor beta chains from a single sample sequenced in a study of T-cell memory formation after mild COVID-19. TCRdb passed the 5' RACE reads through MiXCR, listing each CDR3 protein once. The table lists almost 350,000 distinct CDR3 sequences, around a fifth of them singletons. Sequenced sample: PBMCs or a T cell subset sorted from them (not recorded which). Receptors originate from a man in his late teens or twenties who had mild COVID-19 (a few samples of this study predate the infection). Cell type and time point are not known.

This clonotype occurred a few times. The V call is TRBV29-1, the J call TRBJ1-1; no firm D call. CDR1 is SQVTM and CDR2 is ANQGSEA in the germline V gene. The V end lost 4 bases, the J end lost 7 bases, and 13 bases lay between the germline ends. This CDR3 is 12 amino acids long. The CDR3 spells CSVGPGRGEAFF. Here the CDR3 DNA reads TGCAGCGTTGGCCCGGGAAGAGGTGAAGCTTTCTTT.

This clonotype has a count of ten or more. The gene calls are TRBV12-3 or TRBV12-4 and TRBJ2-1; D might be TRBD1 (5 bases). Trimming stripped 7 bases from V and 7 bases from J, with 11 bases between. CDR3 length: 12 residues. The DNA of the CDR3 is TGTGCCAGCACGACAGTTTCGAATGAGCAGTTCTTC. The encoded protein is CASTTVSNEQFF.

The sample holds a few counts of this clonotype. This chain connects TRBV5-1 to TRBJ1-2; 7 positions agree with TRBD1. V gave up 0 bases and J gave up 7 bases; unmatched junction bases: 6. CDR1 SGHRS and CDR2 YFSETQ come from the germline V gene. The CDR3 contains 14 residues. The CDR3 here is CASSLDSGGGGYTF. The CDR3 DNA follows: TGCGCCAGCAGCTTGGATTCAGGGGGAGGTGGCTACACCTTC.

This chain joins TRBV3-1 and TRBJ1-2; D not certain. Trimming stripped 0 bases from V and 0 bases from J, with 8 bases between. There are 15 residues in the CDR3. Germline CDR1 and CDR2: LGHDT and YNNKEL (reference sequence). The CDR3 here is CASSQDEVPNYGYTF. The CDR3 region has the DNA TGTGCCAGCAGCCAAGATGAGGTACCTAACTATGGCTACACCTTC.

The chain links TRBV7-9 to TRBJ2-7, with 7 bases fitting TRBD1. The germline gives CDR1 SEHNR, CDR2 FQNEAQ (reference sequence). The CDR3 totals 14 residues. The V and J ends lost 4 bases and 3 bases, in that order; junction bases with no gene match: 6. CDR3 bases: TGTGCCAGCAGCTCTCTGGACAGGAGCTACGAGCAGTACGTC. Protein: CASSSLDRSYEQYV.

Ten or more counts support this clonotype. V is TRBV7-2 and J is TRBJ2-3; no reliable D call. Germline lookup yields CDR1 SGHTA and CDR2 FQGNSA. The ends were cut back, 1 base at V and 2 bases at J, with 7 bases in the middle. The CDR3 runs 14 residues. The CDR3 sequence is CASSLVAATDTQYF. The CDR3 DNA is TGTGCCAGCAGCTTAGTCGCCGCCACAGATACGCAGTATTTT. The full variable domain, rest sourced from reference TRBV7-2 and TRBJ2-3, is GAGVSQSPSNKVTEKGKDVELRCDPISGHTALYWYRQSLGQGLEFLIYFQGNSAPDKSGLPSDRFSAERTGGSVSTLTIQRTQQEDSAVYLCASSLVAATDTQYFGPGTRLTVL.

The CDR3, as DNA: TGTGCCAGCAGTTACCCAGCAGGGCGGGACTATGGCTACACCTTC. Its protein product is CASSYPAGRDYGYTF. The chain has TRBV6-6 and TRBJ1-2; D may be TRBD1 (5 bases). The V end lost 2 bases, the J end lost 3 bases, and 13 bases lay between the germline ends. CDR1 and CDR2 from the germline V gene are MNHNY and SVGAGI (reference sequence). The CDR3 consists of 15 residues.

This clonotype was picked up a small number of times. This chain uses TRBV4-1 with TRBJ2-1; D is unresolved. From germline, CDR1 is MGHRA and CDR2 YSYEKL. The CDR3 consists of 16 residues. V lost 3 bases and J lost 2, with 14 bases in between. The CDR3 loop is CASSHPLDATYNEQFF. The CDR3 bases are TGCGCCAGCAGCCATCCCCTCGACGCCACCTACAATGAGCAGTTCTTC.

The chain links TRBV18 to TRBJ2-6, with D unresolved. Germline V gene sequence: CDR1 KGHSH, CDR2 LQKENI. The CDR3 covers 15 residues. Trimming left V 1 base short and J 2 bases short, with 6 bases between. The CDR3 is CASSPLGPGANVLTF. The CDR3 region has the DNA TGTGCCAGCTCACCACTTGGACCTGGGGCCAACGTCCTGACTTTC.

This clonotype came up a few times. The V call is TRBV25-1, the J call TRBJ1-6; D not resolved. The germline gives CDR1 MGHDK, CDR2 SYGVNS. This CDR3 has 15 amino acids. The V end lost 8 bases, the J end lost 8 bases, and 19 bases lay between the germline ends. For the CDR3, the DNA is TGTGCCAGCGATGCAAAGGACGGGAGGGATTCACCCCTCCACTTT. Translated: CASDAKDGRDSPLHF.

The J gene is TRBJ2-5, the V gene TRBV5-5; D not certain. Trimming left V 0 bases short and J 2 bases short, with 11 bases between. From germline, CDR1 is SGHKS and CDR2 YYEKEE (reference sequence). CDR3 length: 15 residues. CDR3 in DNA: TGTGCCAGCAGCTTGGGCCCCTCTGGGCAAGAGACCCAGTACTTC. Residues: CASSLGPSGQETQYF.